These 9 T cell receptor beta chains share one sample of origin, sequenced in a study of blood T cell repertoires in COVID-19. Sequencing used immunoSEQ multiplex PCR; TCRdb keeps in-frame clones, though not all of them. This table has roughly 440,000 clones, 88% appearing once. The sequenced sample was peripheral blood. Receptors were obtained from a woman in her fifties or sixties with COVID-19, enrolled during active disease.

The chain carries TRBV3-1 (or the pseudogene TRBV3-2) and TRBJ1-2; the D gene is possibly TRBD1 (6 bases). The CDR3 covers 14 residues. Germline V gene data show CDR1 as LGHDT and CDR2 as YNNKEL (reference sequence). The V and J ends lost 1 base and 3 bases respectively, with 9 bases between them. The CDR3 sequence: CASSQGQADYGYTF. CDR3 nucleotides: TGTGCCAGCAGCCAAGGACAGGCGGACTATGGCTACACCTTC.

The chain recombines TRBV6-5 with TRBJ2-2, with D perhaps TRBD1 (5 bases). Germline assignment: CDR1 MNHEY and CDR2 SVGAGI. This CDR3 has 15 amino acids. The V gene lost 8 bases and the J gene lost 0 bases, with 13 bases spanning the gap. The CDR3 DNA follows: TGTGCCAGCCTCCTCTACAGGCCGAACACCGGGGAGCTGTTTTTT. Encoded protein: CASLLYRPNTGELFF.

This clone appeared once. This chain links TRBV12-5 with TRBJ2-2; 11 bases are a match to TRBD2. The germline gives CDR1 LGHNT, CDR2 FRNRAP. V dropped 7 bases and J dropped 2; count of bases not matched to a gene: 6. The CDR3 length is 16 residues. The CDR3 is CASALLAGANTGELFF. In DNA form, the CDR3 reads TGTGCTAGTGCCCTACTAGCGGGGGCTAACACCGGGGAGCTGTTTTTT.

V is TRBV10-3 and J is TRBJ2-2, with D unresolved. Germline loops: CDR1 ENHRY, CDR2 SYGVKD. Between the trimmed V and J ends, which lost 4 bases and 5 bases, there was a span of 20 bases. This CDR3 is 17 amino acids long. The CDR3 reads CAISVDFGRRGTGELFF. The CDR3 DNA reads TGTGCCATCAGTGTTGACTTCGGCAGACGAGGTACCGGGGAGCTGTTTTTT.

The rearrangement links TRBV12-5 to TRBJ1-4; weak D call: TRBD1 (5 bases). Germline values: CDR1 LGHNT, CDR2 FRNRAP. The CDR3 contains 15 residues. Trimming removed 4 bases from V and 0 bases from J, with 9 bases in between. The DNA for the CDR3 is TGTGCTAGTGGTTATCCGACAGCAACTAATGAAAAACTGTTTTTT. Its protein product is CASGYPTATNEKLFF.

The rearrangement joins TRBV29-1 to TRBJ1-2; D unresolved. Trimming removed 4 bases at V and 3 bases at J, with 9 bases between. This CDR3 contains 12 residues. Germline lookup yields CDR1 SQVTM and CDR2 ANQGSEA. This chain's CDR3 is CSVVRQDYGYTF. CDR3 in DNA: TGCAGCGTTGTACGGCAGGACTATGGCTACACCTTC.

This chain links TRBV29-1 with TRBJ1-5; D is ambiguous. Germline V CDR1 and CDR2: SQVTM, ANQGSEA. V lost 6 bases and J lost 3, with 9 bases in between. The CDR3 consists of 12 residues. The CDR3: CSVGEANQPQHF. As DNA, the CDR3 is TGCAGCGTCGGAGAGGCCAATCAGCCCCAGCATTTT.

The V call is TRBV6-4, the J call TRBJ1-2; a weak D match, TRBD1 (5 bases). The V gene's germline CDR1 is MRHNA and CDR2 SNTAGT. The CDR3 covers 12 residues. With 2 bases removed from V and 7 bases from J, the gap between germline ends came to 8 bases. CDR3 nucleotide sequence: TGTGCCAGCAGTGACGGGGGAGGTGGCTACACCTTC. Its protein product is CASSDGGGGYTF.

This chain uses TRBV11-2 with TRBJ2-1; D unclear. Trimming took 0 bases from V and 5 from J, leaving 17 bases between them. Germline-derived CDR1 and CDR2 are SGHAT and FQNNGV. This CDR3 has 17 amino acids. CDR3 nucleotides: TGTGCCAGCAGCTTAGATGGTGTCGGAGAATTACACAATGAGCAGTTCTTC. Its protein product is CASSLDGVGELHNEQFF.